Presented here are 17 T cell receptor beta chains from one specimen sequenced in a study of cytomegalovirus exposure and HLA in healthy donors. A multiplex PCR was run with 60 Vbeta primers and 13 Jbeta primers. The assay was immunoSEQ multiplex PCR, and TCRdb's table has in-frame clones only and misses some. Here the sample spans 100,000 to 150,000 clones, 70% to 90% being singletons. Sequenced: PBMCs. These receptors were taken from a boy aged 10-17 years in good health and CMV-seronegative.

This clone was found once. V is TRBV7-2 and J is TRBJ2-5; 7 nucleotides match TRBD2. In germline, CDR1 is SGHTA, CDR2 FQGNSA. CDR3 length: 16 amino acids. After removal of 4 bases from V and 2 bases from J, the junction contained 10 bases not matched to a gene. The DNA for the CDR3 is TGTGCCAGCAGCTCCCTAGCCGGGACTATACAAGAGACCCAGTACTTC. This translates into CASSSLAGTIQETQYF.

The chain couples TRBV4-2 to TRBJ2-2; D call uncertain. V was pared by 2 bases and J by 3 bases, with 10 bases between. The CDR3 length is 15 residues. Germline V gene lookup returns CDR1 LGHNA and CDR2 YNFKEQ. In DNA, the CDR3 is TGTGCCAGCAGCCAAATAACAGCAGACACCGGGGAGCTGTTTTTT. Translation gives CASSQITADTGELFF.

The gene calls are TRBV7-9 and TRBJ2-5, with a weak D call TRBD2 (5 bases). Trimming took 5 bases from V and 5 from J, leaving 18 bases between them. Germline V lookup: CDR1 SEHNR, CDR2 FQNEAQ (reference sequence). This CDR3 has 15 residues. The CDR3 here is CASSPGLGDWETQYF. CDR3 coding DNA: TGTGCCAGCAGCCCTGGACTCGGGGATTGGGAGACCCAGTACTTC.

This rearrangement joins TRBV16 to TRBJ1-6; 8 bases match TRBD1. Per germline, CDR1 KGHSY and CDR2 FQNENV. The J segment lost 9 bases and the V segment lost 0 bases, leaving 7 bases of the junction unmatched. The CDR3 runs to 16 residues. CDR3 nucleotides: TGTGCCAGCAGCCAATCGGTGCAGGGGGCTAGTTCACCCCTCCACTTT. Translated: CASSQSVQGASSPLHF.

V usage is TRBV29-1 and J usage is TRBJ2-3; 10 bases align to TRBD2. J lost 3 bases, V lost 4 bases, and 13 bases had no gene match. This CDR3 spans 17 amino acids. From germline, CDR1 is SQVTM and CDR2 ANQGSEA. CDR3 residues: CSVGSSASGRRTDTQYF. The CDR3 DNA reads TGCAGCGTTGGTTCTTCCGCTAGCGGGAGACGGACAGATACGCAGTATTTT.

CDR3 loop: CASSYSNNEQFF. CDR3 sequence (DNA): TGTGCCAGCAGCTACTCAAACAATGAGCAGTTCTTC. The chain carries TRBV7-3 and TRBJ2-1; D uncertain. This CDR3 is built from 12 residues. V was shortened by 4 bases and J by 5 bases, with 6 bases between the two germline ends. Per the germline V gene, CDR1 is SGHTA and CDR2 is FQGTGA.

The V gene is TRBV4-2, the J gene TRBJ2-5; tentatively, D is TRBD2 (6 bases). V lost 0 bases to trimming and J lost 2 bases, with 10 bases between them. The CDR3 length is 15 residues. Germline-derived CDR1 and CDR2 are LGHNA and YNFKEQ. The CDR3 sequence: CASSQDPGSQETQYF. In DNA, the CDR3 is TGTGCCAGCAGCCAAGACCCCGGGAGTCAAGAGACCCAGTACTTC.

The DNA of the CDR3 is TGCGCCAGCCGGACTAGCGGGAGGGCGCACGGGGAGCTGTTTTTT. Its protein is CASRTSGRAHGELFF. The chain has TRBV5-1 and TRBJ2-2, with TRBD2 identical over 15 bases. The germline V gene has CDR1 SGHRS and CDR2 YFSETQ. The V gene end was trimmed by 7 bases and the J gene end by 7 bases; junction bases not matched to a gene: 5. CDR3 length: 15 residues.

The genes are TRBV6-1 and TRBJ2-5; 10 bases are a match to TRBD1. Germline assignment: CDR1 MNHNS and CDR2 SASEGT. Trimming removed 5 bases from V and 4 bases from J; junction bases left unmatched: 7. The CDR3 spans 15 residues. The DNA for the CDR3 is TGTGCCAGCAGTACCGGGACAGGGGAGCGAGAGACCCAGTACTTC. Its protein is CASSTGTGERETQYF.

V is TRBV6-1 and J is TRBJ2-6, with a tentative D call TRBD1 (6 bases). The ends were cut back, 2 bases at V and 0 bases at J, with 17 bases in the middle. Germline CDR1 reads MNHNS; CDR2 reads SASEGT. This CDR3 comprises 19 residues. The CDR3 reads CASSENPRQGNSGANVLTF. Written as DNA, the CDR3 is TGTGCCAGCAGTGAAAACCCCCGGCAGGGGAACTCTGGGGCCAACGTCCTGACTTTC.

By its share, this clone is medium-sized. The sample has other DNA sequences that encode this CDR3 too. The chain has TRBV4-2 and TRBJ2-2, with a tentative D call TRBD2 (6 bases). This CDR3 comprises 14 residues. Germline V gene data show CDR1 as LGHNA and CDR2 as YNFKEQ. V was cut by 4 bases and J by 3 bases, with 9 bases left in between. The CDR3 DNA reads as TGTGCCAGCAGCCCGGGACTTGACACCGGGGAGCTGTTTTTT. Translated: CASSPGLDTGELFF.

V is TRBV6-6 and J is TRBJ2-7; weak D call: TRBD1 (5 bases). Germline CDR1 and CDR2: MNHNY and SVGAGI (reference sequence). This CDR3 spans 14 amino acids. Trimming took 6 bases from V and 0 from J, leaving 12 bases between them. The CDR3 DNA reads TGTGCCAGCAGCCCGGACACTACCTCCTACGAGCAGTACTTC. This translates into CASSPDTTSYEQYF.

The rearrangement joins TRBV29-1 to TRBJ2-6; 9 nucleotides line up with TRBD1. Trimming at V came to 6 bases and at J to 2 bases, leaving 5 bases not matched to a gene. The V gene's germline CDR1 is SQVTM and CDR2 ANQGSEA. The CDR3 has 15 amino acids. CDR3: CSVETGGAGANVLTF. The CDR3 region has the DNA TGCAGCGTGGAAACAGGGGGCGCTGGGGCCAACGTCCTGACTTTC.

For the CDR3, the DNA is TGTGCCAGCAGAACCTTCAGTGTACGCTATGGCTACACCTTC. The encoded protein is CASRTFSVRYGYTF. The chain uses TRBV2 and TRBJ1-2; no definite D call. There are 14 residues in the CDR3. Per germline, CDR1 SNHLY and CDR2 FYNNEI. V lost 6 bases, J lost 4 bases, and 15 bases lay in between.

The genes are TRBV18 and TRBJ1-5; D ambiguous. This CDR3 region has 13 residues. The germline gives CDR1 KGHSH, CDR2 LQKENI. V was trimmed by 3 bases and J by 5 bases, leaving 8 bases between them. The CDR3 nucleotides are TGTGCCAGCTCACCGGAGCAGTATCAGCCCCAGCATTTT. Translation gives CASSPEQYQPQHF.

J is TRBJ1-4 and V is TRBV6-5; possibly TRBD1 for D (5 bases). The length of the CDR3 is 15 residues. The germline V and J ends were trimmed by 6 bases and 7 bases, with 18 bases remaining between them. The V gene's germline CDR1 is MNHEY and CDR2 SVGAGI. The CDR3 protein is CASRMQGSGGEKLFF. CDR3 nucleotide sequence: TGTGCCAGCAGGATGCAGGGTTCGGGGGGTGAAAAACTGTTTTTT.

This chain links TRBV9 with TRBJ2-5; 12 bases are shared with TRBD2. Germline-derived CDR1 and CDR2 are SGDLS and YYNGEE. The length of the CDR3 is 14 residues. V gave up 5 bases and J gave up 5 bases; unmatched junction bases: 4. This CDR3 reads CASSSSGRVETQYF. Written as DNA, the CDR3 is TGTGCCAGCAGTTCTAGCGGGAGGGTTGAGACCCAGTACTTC.